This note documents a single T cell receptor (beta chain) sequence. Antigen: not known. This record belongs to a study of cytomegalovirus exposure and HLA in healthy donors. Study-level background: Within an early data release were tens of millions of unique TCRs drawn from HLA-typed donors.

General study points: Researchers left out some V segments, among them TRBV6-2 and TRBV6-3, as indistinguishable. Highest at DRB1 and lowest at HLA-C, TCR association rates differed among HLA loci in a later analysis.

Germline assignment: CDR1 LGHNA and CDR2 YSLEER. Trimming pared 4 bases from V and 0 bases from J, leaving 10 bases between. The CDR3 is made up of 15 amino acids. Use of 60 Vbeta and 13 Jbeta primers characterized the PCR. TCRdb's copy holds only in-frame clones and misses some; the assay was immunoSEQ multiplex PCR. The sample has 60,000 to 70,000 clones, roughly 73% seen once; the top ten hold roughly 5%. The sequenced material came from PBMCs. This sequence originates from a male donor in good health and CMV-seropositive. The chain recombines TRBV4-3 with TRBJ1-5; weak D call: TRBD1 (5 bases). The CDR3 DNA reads TGCGCCAGCAGCCCCGACAGTTATAGCAATCAGCCCCAGCATTTT. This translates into CASSPDSYSNQPQHF.